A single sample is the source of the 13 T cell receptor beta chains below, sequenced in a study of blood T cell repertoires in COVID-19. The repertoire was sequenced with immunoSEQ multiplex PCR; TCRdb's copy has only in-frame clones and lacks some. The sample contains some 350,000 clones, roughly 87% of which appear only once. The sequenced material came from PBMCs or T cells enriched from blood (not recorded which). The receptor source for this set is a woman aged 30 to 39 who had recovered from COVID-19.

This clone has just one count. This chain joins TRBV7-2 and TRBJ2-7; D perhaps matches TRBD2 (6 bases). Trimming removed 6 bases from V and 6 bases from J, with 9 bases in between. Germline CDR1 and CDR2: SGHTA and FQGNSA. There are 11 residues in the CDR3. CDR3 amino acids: CASSFSGEQYF. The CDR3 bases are TGTGCCAGCAGTTTTAGCGGCGAGCAGTACTTC.

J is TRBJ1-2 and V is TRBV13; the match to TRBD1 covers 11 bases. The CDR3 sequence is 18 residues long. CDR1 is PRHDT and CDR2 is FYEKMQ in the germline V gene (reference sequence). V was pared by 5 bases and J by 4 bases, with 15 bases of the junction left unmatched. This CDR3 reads CASSTTDGGQGVSYGYTF. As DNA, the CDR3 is TGTGCCAGCAGCACAACCGACGGGGGACAGGGGGTAAGCTATGGCTACACCTTC.

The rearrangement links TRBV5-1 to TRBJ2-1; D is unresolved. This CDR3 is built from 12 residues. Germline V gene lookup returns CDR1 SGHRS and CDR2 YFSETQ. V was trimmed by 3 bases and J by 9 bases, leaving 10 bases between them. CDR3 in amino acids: CASSWQYSEQFF. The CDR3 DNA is TGCGCCAGCAGCTGGCAGTATTCTGAGCAGTTCTTC.

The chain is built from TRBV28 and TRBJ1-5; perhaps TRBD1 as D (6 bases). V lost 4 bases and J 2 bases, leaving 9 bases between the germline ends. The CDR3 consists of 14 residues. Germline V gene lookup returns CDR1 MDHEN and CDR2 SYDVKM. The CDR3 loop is CASSSGAGNQPQHF. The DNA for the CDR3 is TGTGCCAGCAGTTCAGGGGCAGGCAATCAGCCCCAGCATTTT. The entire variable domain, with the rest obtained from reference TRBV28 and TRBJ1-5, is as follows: DVKVTQSSRYLVKRTGEKVFLECVQDMDHENMFWYRQDPGLGLRLIYFSYDVKMKEKGDIPEGYSVSREKKERFSLILESASTNQTSMYLCASSSGAGNQPQHFGDGTRLSIL.

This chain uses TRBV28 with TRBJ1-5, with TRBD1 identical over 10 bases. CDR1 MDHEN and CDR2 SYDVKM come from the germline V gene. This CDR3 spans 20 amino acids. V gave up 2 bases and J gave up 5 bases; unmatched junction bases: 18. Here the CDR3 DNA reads TGTGCCAGCAGTTTAGTGACCGGGACAGGGGTCTCCCTTCGAGATCAGCCCCAGCATTTT. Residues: CASSLVTGTGVSLRDQPQHF.

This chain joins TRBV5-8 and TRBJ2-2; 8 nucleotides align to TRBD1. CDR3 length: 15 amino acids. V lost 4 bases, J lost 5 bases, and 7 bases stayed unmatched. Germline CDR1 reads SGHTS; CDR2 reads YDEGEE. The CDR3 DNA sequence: TGTGCCAGCAGCCAGGGGGCGCTGGGTACCGGGGAGCTGTTTTTT. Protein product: CASSQGALGTGELFF.

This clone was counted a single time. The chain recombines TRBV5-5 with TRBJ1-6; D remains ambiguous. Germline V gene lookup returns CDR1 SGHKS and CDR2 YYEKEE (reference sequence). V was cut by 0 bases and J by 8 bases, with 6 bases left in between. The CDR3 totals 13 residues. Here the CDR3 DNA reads TGTGCCAGCAGCTTGGCTCCGGATTCACCCCTCCACTTT. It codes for CASSLAPDSPLHF.

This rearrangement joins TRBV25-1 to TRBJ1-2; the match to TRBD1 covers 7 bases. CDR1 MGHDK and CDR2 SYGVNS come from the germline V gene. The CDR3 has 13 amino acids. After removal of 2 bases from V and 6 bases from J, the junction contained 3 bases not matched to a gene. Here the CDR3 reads CASSERTGNGYTF. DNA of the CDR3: TGTGCCAGCAGTGAACGGACAGGCAATGGCTACACCTTC.

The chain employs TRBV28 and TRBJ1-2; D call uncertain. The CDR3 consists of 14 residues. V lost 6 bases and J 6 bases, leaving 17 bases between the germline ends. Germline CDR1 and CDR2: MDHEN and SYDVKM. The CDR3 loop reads CASRPPGDRDGYTF. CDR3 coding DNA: TGTGCCAGCAGACCCCCCGGGGATAGAGATGGCTACACCTTC.

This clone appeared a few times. This CDR3 is CASSPTGGYGQPQHF. In DNA form, the CDR3 reads TGCGCCAGCAGCCCGACAGGGGGCTATGGTCAGCCCCAGCATTTT. The rearrangement uses TRBV5-1 and TRBJ1-5; 10 bases agree with TRBD1. The CDR3 consists of 15 residues. Germline loops: CDR1 SGHRS, CDR2 YFSETQ. The ends lost 4 bases at V and 6 bases at J; junction bases unmatched: 7.

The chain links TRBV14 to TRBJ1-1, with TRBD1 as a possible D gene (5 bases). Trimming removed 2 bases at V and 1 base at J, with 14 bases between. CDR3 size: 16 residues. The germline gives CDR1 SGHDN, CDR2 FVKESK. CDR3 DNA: TGTGCCAGCAGCCAAAGGGTACAAGGGGCGAACACTGAAGCTTTCTTT. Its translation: CASSQRVQGANTEAFF.

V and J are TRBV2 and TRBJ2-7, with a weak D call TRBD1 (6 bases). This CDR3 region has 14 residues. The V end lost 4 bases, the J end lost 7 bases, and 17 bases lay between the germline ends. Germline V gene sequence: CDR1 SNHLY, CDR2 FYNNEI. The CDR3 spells CASSVSGVFGEQYF. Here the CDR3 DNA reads TGTGCCAGCAGTGTATCAGGGGTCTTTGGGGAGCAGTACTTC. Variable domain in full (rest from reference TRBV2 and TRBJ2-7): EPEVTQTPSHQVTQMGQEVILRCVPISNHLYFYWYRQILGQKVEFLVSFYNNEISEKSEIFDDQFSVERPDGSNFTLKIRSTKLEDSAMYFCASSVSGVFGEQYFGPGTRLTVT.

The CDR3 DNA reads TGTGCCAGCAACCAGGGGCCGGGTAATTCACCCCTCCACTTT. It is translated as CASNQGPGNSPLHF. The chain uses TRBV7-6 and TRBJ1-6, with D tentatively TRBD1 (6 bases). Germline CDR1 and CDR2: SGHVS and FNYEAQ. Trimming pared 7 bases from V and 6 bases from J, leaving 13 bases between. CDR3 length equals 14 residues.